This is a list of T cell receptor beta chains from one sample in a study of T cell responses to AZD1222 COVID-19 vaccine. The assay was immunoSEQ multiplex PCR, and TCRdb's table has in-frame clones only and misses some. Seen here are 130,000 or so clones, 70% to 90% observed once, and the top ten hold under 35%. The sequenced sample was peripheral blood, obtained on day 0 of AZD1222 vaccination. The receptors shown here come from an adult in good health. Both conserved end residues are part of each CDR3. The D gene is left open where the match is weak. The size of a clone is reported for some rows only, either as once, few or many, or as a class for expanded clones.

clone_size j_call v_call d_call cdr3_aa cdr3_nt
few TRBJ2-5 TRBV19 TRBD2 CASSIKSVAGTKETQYF TGTGCCAGTAGTATAAAGTCGGTAGCGGGGACGAAAGAGACCCAGTACTTC
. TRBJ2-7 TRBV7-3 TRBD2 CASSRGTSGYEQYF TGTGCCAGCAGCAGAGGGACTAGCGGGTACGAGCAGTACTTC
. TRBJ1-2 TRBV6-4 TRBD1 CASSRGQGAGKDGYTF TGTGCCAGCAGTCGGGGCCAGGGGGCTGGAAAGGACGGCTACACCTTC
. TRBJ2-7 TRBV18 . CASSPPSGLYYEQYF TGTGCCAGCTCACCACCGTCGGGGCTCTACTACGAGCAGTACTTC
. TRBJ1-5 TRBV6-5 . CASTSVSNQPQHF TGTGCAAGCACCTCCGTTAGCAATCAGCCCCAGCATTTT
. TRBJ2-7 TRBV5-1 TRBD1 CASSAGTVTYEQYF TGCGCCAGCAGCGCCGGGACAGTAACCTACGAGCAGTACTTC
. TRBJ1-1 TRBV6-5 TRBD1 CASSTGTGQTAEAFF TGTGCCAGCAGTACCGGGACAGGACAGACCGCTGAAGCTTTCTTT
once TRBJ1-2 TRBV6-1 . CASSDPPGNGYTF TGTGCCAGCAGTGACCCCCCGGGGAATGGCTACACCTTC
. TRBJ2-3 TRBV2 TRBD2 CASSLTTSGIGTDTQYF TGTGCCAGCAGTCTTACCACTAGCGGGATCGGGACAGATACGCAGTATTTT
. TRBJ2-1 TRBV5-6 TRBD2 CASSPVSGGAYNEQFF TGTGCCAGCAGCCCGGTTAGCGGGGGGGCCTACAATGAGCAGTTCTTC
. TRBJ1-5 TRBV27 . CASSFRGSGDQPQHF TGTGCCAGCAGTTTTAGGGGGTCGGGAGATCAGCCCCAGCATTTT
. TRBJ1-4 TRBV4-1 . CASSQDQTGMGEKLFF TGCGCCAGCAGCCAAGACCAAACAGGGATGGGCGAAAAACTGTTTTTT
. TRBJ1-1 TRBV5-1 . CASSSTENTEAFF TGCGCCAGCAGCTCCACAGAGAACACTGAAGCTTTCTTT
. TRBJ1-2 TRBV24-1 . CATSDSQGLDGYTF TGTGCCACCAGTGATTCTCAGGGTCTCGATGGCTACACCTTC
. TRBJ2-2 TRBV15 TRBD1 CATSRTGTGGTGELFF TGTGCCACCAGCAGAACCGGGACAGGGGGTACCGGGGAGCTGTTTTTT
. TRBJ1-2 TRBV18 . CASSPIVPSINYGYTF TGTGCCAGCTCACCGATAGTACCCTCTATTAACTATGGCTACACCTTC
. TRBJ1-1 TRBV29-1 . CSVGAQTENTEAFF TGCAGCGTTGGGGCGCAGACGGAGAACACTGAAGCTTTCTTT
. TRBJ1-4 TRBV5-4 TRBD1 CASSPGTGWASGDEKLFF TGTGCCAGCAGCCCCGGGACAGGGTGGGCCAGTGGTGATGAAAAACTGTTTTTT
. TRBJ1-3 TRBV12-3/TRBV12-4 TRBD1 CATDRGPGNTIYF TGTGCCACGGACAGGGGACCGGGAAACACCATATATTTT
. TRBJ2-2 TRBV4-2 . CASSQVGWGEANTGELFF TGTGCCAGCAGCCAAGTTGGTTGGGGGGAGGCAAACACCGGGGAGCTGTTTTTT
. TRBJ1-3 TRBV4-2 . CASSPAPRVGNTIYF TGTGCCAGCAGCCCCGCCCCCAGGGTTGGAAACACCATATATTTT
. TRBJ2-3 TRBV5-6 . CASSLSWEDTQYF TGTGCCAGCAGCTTGTCTTGGGAGGATACGCAGTATTTT
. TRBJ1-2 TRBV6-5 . CASSSGALANYGYTF TGTGCCAGCAGTAGCGGGGCTCTGGCTAACTATGGCTACACCTTC
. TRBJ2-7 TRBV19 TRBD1 CASRGPGGSSYEQYF TGTGCCAGTAGGGGGCCAGGGGGAAGCTCCTACGAGCAGTACTTC